This T cell receptor beta chain was identified during a study of cytomegalovirus exposure and HLA in healthy donors. Study-wide context: Of around 400 genotyped donors, roughly 76% grouped in the Caucasian-associated ancestry cluster.

Germline CDR1 and CDR2: MNHNS and SASEGT. Deletions cut 3 bases from V and 0 bases from J, with 12 bases between. CDR3 length equals 15 residues. A multiplex PCR was run with 60 Vbeta primers and 13 Jbeta primers. The repertoire was sequenced with immunoSEQ multiplex PCR; TCRdb's copy has only in-frame clones and lacks some. This sample carries over 110,000 clones, around 79% of them seen once, and the ten largest clones take around 3%. This clone was seen only once. Its target is unknown. Points from the study as a whole: Whilst most TCR sequences proved rare, a subset of public TCRs occurred across many donors. Some TCR beta chains (more than 150 of them) were listed as cytomegalovirus-associated. According to reports, the classifier identified cytomegalovirus status with high specificity and sensitivity.

This chain links TRBV6-1 with TRBJ2-7; D is unclear. The sequenced sample was PBMCs. This receptor was identified in a female donor in good health and CMV-seronegative. The CDR3 protein is CASSDDTASSYEQYF. CDR3 in DNA: TGTGCCAGCAGTGATGACACTGCAAGCTCCTACGAGCAGTACTTC.